This T cell receptor beta chain was sequenced for a study of cytomegalovirus exposure and HLA in healthy donors. Study-wide findings and caveats: Owing to their indistinguishability, certain V segments, notably TRBV6-2 and TRBV6-3, were excluded. A further, later analysis showed that HLA-associated TCR beta chains (compared with equally common others) were more clonally expanded. Later analysis demonstrated an association between a missense DCLRE1C variant and TCR beta V- and J-gene trimming.

Both 60 Vbeta primers and 13 Jbeta primers went into the PCR. Per the authors' pipeline: Later, tens of millions of unique TCR beta chains were counted in an analysis, and approximately 10 million of them were shared. TCRdb keeps only in-frame clones here, not all; method: immunoSEQ multiplex PCR. The D gene and trimming were derived from the DNA, and the V and J assignments and clone size from that table. The table shows tens of thousands of clones, with 55% to 80% occurring only once. Concerning this clone: What it binds is not known.

Germline assignment: CDR1 SGHRS and CDR2 YFSETQ. With 5 bases removed from V and 5 bases from J, the gap between germline ends came to 14 bases. This CDR3 is built from 13 residues. This chain links TRBV5-1 with TRBJ2-7; possible D gene TRBD1, 5 bases. This receptor was identified in a man between 40 and 49 years old in good health and CMV-seropositive. The specimen was PBMCs. The CDR3: CASSWDQGDEQYF. CDR3 sequence (DNA): TGCGCCAGCAGTTGGGATCAGGGCGACGAGCAGTACTTC.